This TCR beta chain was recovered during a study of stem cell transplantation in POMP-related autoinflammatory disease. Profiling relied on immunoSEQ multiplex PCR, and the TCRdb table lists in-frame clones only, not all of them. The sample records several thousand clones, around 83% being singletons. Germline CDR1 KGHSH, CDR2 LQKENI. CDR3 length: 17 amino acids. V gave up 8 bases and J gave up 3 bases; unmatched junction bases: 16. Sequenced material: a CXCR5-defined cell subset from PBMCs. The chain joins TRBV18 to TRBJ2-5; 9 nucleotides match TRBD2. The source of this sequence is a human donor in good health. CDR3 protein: CASHSGGSMENEETQYF. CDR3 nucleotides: TGTGCCAGCCACAGCGGGGGGAGTATGGAAAATGAAGAGACCCAGTACTTC.